Listed here are 18 T cell receptor beta chains from one sample, sequenced in a study of resident and recirculating memory T cells in vitiligo. Libraries were prepared by immunoSEQ multiplex PCR; TCRdb keeps only in-frame clonotypes and omits some of them. The sample carries tens of thousands of clones, roughly nine tenths recorded once. Sample: blood. The receptor set was obtained from a male donor with vitiligo.

This chain uses TRBV10-3 with TRBJ1-5, with D hard to call. This CDR3 region has 16 residues. V shed 2 bases and J shed 0 bases, with 11 bases lying between them. CDR1 and CDR2 from the germline V gene are ENHRY and SYGVKD. In DNA form, the CDR3 reads TGTGCCATCAGTGAGGGAGGTGAGTTTAGCAATCAGCCCCAGCATTTT. This codes for CAISEGGEFSNQPQHF.

CDR3 region: CASSAGLSTDTQYF. For the CDR3, the DNA is TGTGCCAGCAGCGCAGGACTTTCCACAGATACGCAGTATTTT. The rearrangement joins TRBV7-9 to TRBJ2-3; D might be TRBD2 (5 bases). The CDR3 is 14 amino acids. From germline, CDR1 is SEHNR and CDR2 FQNEAQ (reference sequence). With 5 bases removed from V and 2 bases from J, the gap between germline ends came to 11 bases.

The chain recombines TRBV4-2 with TRBJ2-1, with a tentative D call TRBD2 (7 bases). In germline, CDR1 is LGHNA, CDR2 YNFKEQ. Trimming cost V 4 bases and J 8 bases, with 18 bases left between them. CDR3 size: 15 residues. CDR3 amino acids: CASSLAEGGAYEQFF. CDR3 DNA: TGTGCCAGCAGCCTCGCGGAAGGGGGGGCCTATGAGCAGTTCTTC.

CDR3 region: CASSLQGAPISPLHF. Here the CDR3 DNA reads TGTGCCAGCAGCCTACAGGGGGCCCCAATATCACCCCTCCACTTT. This chain joins TRBV7-2 and TRBJ1-6, with 9 bases that match TRBD1. Germline V gene sequence: CDR1 SGHTA, CDR2 FQGNSA. After removal of 5 bases from V and 10 bases from J, the junction contained 9 bases not matched to a gene. The CDR3 spans 15 residues. The variable domain in full, completed from reference TRBV7-2 and TRBJ1-6, reads GAGVSQSPSNKVTEKGKDVELRCDPISGHTALYWYRQSLGQGLEFLIYFQGNSAPDKSGLPSDRFSAERTGGSVSTLTIQRTQQEDSAVYLCASSLQGAPISPLHFGNGTRLTVT.

The chain recombines TRBV19 with TRBJ2-3, with D possibly TRBD1 on 6 matching bases. CDR3 length equals 13 residues. V gave up 5 bases and J gave up 6 bases, with 12 bases separating them. CDR1 and CDR2 (germline): LNHDA, SQIVND (reference sequence). CDR3 loop: CASSSRQADTQYF. The CDR3 region has the DNA TGTGCCAGTAGTTCGAGACAGGCCGATACGCAGTATTTT.

The chain is built from TRBV7-4 and TRBJ2-7, with D unclear. Trimming pared 1 base from V and 2 bases from J, leaving 24 bases between. Germline V gene lookup returns CDR1 SGHVT and CDR2 SQSDAQ. The CDR3 totals 19 residues. In nucleotides, the CDR3 is TGTGCCAGCAGCTTAGACCGATCGATCAGGTCGGAACGAGCCTACGAGCAGTACTTC. Its protein product is CASSLDRSIRSERAYEQYF.

This rearrangement joins TRBV7-6 to TRBJ2-2; possibly TRBD1 for D (6 bases). Germline CDR1 reads SGHVS; CDR2 reads FNYEAQ. V lost 5 bases, J lost 5 bases, and 12 bases lay in between. CDR3 size: 14 residues. The CDR3 DNA is TGTGCCAGCAGCGAAGACAGGAGGACCGGGGAGCTGTTTTTT. Encoded protein: CASSEDRRTGELFF.

The CDR3 reads CASSIQEATEAFF. CDR3 DNA sequence: TGTGCCAGCAGTATTCAGGAAGCCACTGAAGCTTTCTTT. The rearrangement uses TRBV6-1 and TRBJ1-1, with unresolved D. The CDR3 runs to 13 residues. CDR1 is MNHNS and CDR2 is SASEGT in the germline V gene. Trimming took 5 bases from V and 4 from J, leaving 11 bases between them.

The rearrangement joins TRBV18 to TRBJ1-5; 7 nucleotides match TRBD1. The CDR3 runs to 16 residues. The V gene's germline CDR1 is KGHSH and CDR2 LQKENI. Unmatched junction bases numbered 17, after V lost 8 bases and J lost 7 bases. The CDR3 DNA sequence: TGTGCCAGCACCCCGACAGGGCCAAACGCCCTACAGCCCCAGCATTTT. Translated: CASTPTGPNALQPQHF.

This rearrangement joins TRBV5-4 to TRBJ1-1; TRBD1 might be the D (6 bases). There are 19 residues in the CDR3. Trimming took 5 bases from V and 2 from J, leaving 28 bases between them. In germline, CDR1 is SGHNT, CDR2 YYREEE (reference sequence). CDR3 amino acids: CASSFKKRDTLRFNTEAFF. In DNA form, the CDR3 reads TGTGCCAGCAGTTTCAAAAAGCGGGACACCCTACGTTTTAACACTGAAGCTTTCTTT.

V is TRBV11-2 and J is TRBJ1-4; no definite D call. This CDR3 is 16 amino acids long. CDR1 is SGHAT and CDR2 is FQNNGV in the germline V gene. The V and J ends lost 1 base and 0 bases respectively, with 9 bases between them. The chain's CDR3 is CASSLVPPPTNEKLFF. DNA of the CDR3: TGTGCCAGCAGCTTAGTCCCTCCCCCAACTAATGAAAAACTGTTTTTT.

The V call is TRBV7-9, the J call TRBJ2-7, with D uncertain. Trimming removed 3 bases from V and 4 bases from J, with 7 bases in between. The CDR3 is 12 residues long. Germline CDR1 SEHNR, CDR2 FQNEAQ (reference sequence). The CDR3 sequence: CASSLAAYEQYF. CDR3 DNA sequence: TGTGCCAGCAGCTTGGCGGCATACGAGCAGTACTTC. Drawing the rest from reference TRBV7-9 and TRBJ2-7, the complete variable domain is DTGVSQNPRHKITKRGQNVTFRCDPISEHNRLYWYRQTLGQGPEFLTYFQNEAQLEKSRLLSDRFSAERPKGSFSTLEIQRTEQGDSAMYLCASSLAAYEQYFGPGTRLTVT.

The chain joins TRBV2 to TRBJ1-2; a possible D gene is TRBD1 (6 bases). The CDR3 extends over 14 amino acids. Trimming left V 5 bases short and J 4 bases short, with 14 bases between. In germline, CDR1 is SNHLY, CDR2 FYNNEI. This CDR3 reads CASSNGNRVYGYTF. The CDR3 DNA follows: TGTGCCAGCAGTAACGGGAACAGGGTCTATGGCTACACCTTC.

V and J are TRBV14 and TRBJ2-2; a possible D gene is TRBD1 (6 bases). This CDR3 spans 15 amino acids. Germline lookup yields CDR1 SGHDN and CDR2 FVKESK. Trimming removed 4 bases from V and 0 bases from J, with 9 bases in between. CDR3 DNA: TGTGCCAGCAGCCCCACAGGGTCGAACACCGGGGAGCTGTTTTTT. This translates into CASSPTGSNTGELFF.

This chain uses TRBV27 with TRBJ1-5; the D gene is possibly TRBD1 (5 bases). V lost 6 bases and J lost 3, with 18 bases in between. In germline, CDR1 is MNHEY, CDR2 SMNVEV (reference sequence). This CDR3 spans 16 amino acids. The CDR3 sequence: CASRGRNTGSNQPQHF. CDR3 sequence (DNA): TGTGCCAGCAGGGGTAGAAACACAGGTTCCAATCAGCCCCAGCATTTT.

The rearrangement uses TRBV28 and TRBJ1-1, with D possibly TRBD1 on 6 matching bases. This CDR3 contains 12 residues. In germline, CDR1 is MDHEN, CDR2 SYDVKM. Trimming pared 7 bases from V and 7 bases from J, leaving 13 bases between. The CDR3 loop is CASTPDRIEAFF. The CDR3 DNA reads as TGTGCCAGCACCCCTGACAGGATTGAAGCTTTCTTT.

The chain has TRBV6-6 and TRBJ1-1, with 9 bases aligning to TRBD1. Germline loops: CDR1 MNHNY, CDR2 SVGAGI (reference sequence). J was trimmed by 3 bases and V by 6 bases; bases with no gene match: 11. The CDR3 length is 16 residues. CDR3 nucleotides: TGTGCCAGCAGACTTCTTACAGGGGGCGAGGACACTGAAGCTTTCTTT. Protein: CASRLLTGGEDTEAFF.

The chain employs TRBV5-1 and TRBJ2-3; 9 nucleotides line up with TRBD2. The CDR3 is made up of 15 amino acids. Germline V gene data show CDR1 as SGHRS and CDR2 as YFSETQ. The ends lost 2 bases at V and 2 bases at J; junction bases unmatched: 3. For the CDR3, the DNA is TGCGCCAGCAGCTTAATAGCGGGGGCCACAGATACGCAGTATTTT. Translation gives CASSLIAGATDTQYF.